This TCR beta chain was sequenced in a study of shared clonotypes between healthy human individuals. Study context: Three plates each covered CD4 naive and memory; CD8 naive two, CD8 memory one.

In germline, CDR1 is SGHNT, CDR2 YYREEE (reference sequence). The germline V and J ends were trimmed by 4 bases and 2 bases, with 12 bases remaining between them. The CDR3 is made up of 14 amino acids. Regarding this clone: Its target is not known.

The material for each subset, its genomic DNA, was split evenly across several immunoSEQ plates. The protocol was immunoSEQ multiplex PCR, while the TCRdb copy is restricted to in-frame clones and leaves out a portion. Of 2,500,000 or so clones listed, around 90% are singletons. Whole-study results and caveats: Richness estimates generally favored naive over memory subsets. Among donors, the sharing of clonotypes was expected to be influenced by sequencing depth.

Specimen: naive CD4+ T cells from PBMCs. The subset denotes: CD45RA+ positively selected. This TCR was sampled from a man between 18 and 35 years old in good health. Some clones in this sample may be carry-over from other donors' samples. The chain joins TRBV5-4 to TRBJ2-5; D possibly corresponds to TRBD2 (6 bases). The CDR3 sequence: CASSPGGLQETQYF. In nucleotides, the CDR3 is TGTGCCAGCAGCCCCGGGGGATTACAAGAGACCCAGTACTTC.